Each of the 20 T cell receptor beta chains below was sequenced from the same sample in a study of blood T cell repertoires in COVID-19. Profiled with immunoSEQ multiplex PCR; TCRdb holds only in-frame clones, not every one. The sample comprises roughly 68,000 clones, nearly 90% of which are singletons, and around 3.6% rests with the top ten. Sample: peripheral blood. The receptors shown here come from a woman between 45 and 60 years old with COVID-19, enrolled during active disease.

The chain joins TRBV19 to TRBJ2-7; D may be TRBD1 (6 bases). Trimming stripped 4 bases from V and 5 bases from J, with 18 bases between. Germline V gives CDR1 LNHDA, CDR2 SQIVND (reference sequence). This CDR3 is 15 amino acids long. The CDR3: CASSTRMQGLDEQYF. CDR3 coding DNA: TGTGCCAGTAGTACGAGAATGCAGGGGTTGGACGAGCAGTACTTC.

This rearrangement joins TRBV4-1 to TRBJ1-1; perhaps TRBD1 as D (5 bases). Deletions cut 1 base from V and 4 bases from J, with 19 bases between. CDR3 size: 17 residues. Per germline, CDR1 MGHRA and CDR2 YSYEKL. CDR3 sequence: CASSQGPLWGEGTEAFF. In DNA, the CDR3 is TGCGCCAGCAGCCAAGGCCCACTTTGGGGGGAAGGCACTGAAGCTTTCTTT.

The chain uses TRBV4-3 and TRBJ2-2; the match to TRBD2 covers 14 bases. Germline V lookup: CDR1 LGHNA, CDR2 YSLEER. The V gene end was trimmed by 1 base and the J gene end by 0 bases; junction bases not matched to a gene: 1. This CDR3 region has 18 residues. This CDR3 is CASSQGLAGGPNTGELFF. The CDR3 DNA sequence: TGCGCCAGCAGCCAAGGACTAGCGGGAGGGCCGAACACCGGGGAGCTGTTTTTT.

CDR3 DNA: TGTGCCAGCAGCCAATTGGCTCTGGGAGCCCACGAGCAGTACTTC. The encoded protein is CASSQLALGAHEQYF. This rearrangement joins TRBV3-1 (or the pseudogene TRBV3-2) to TRBJ2-7; perhaps TRBD2 as D (5 bases). CDR1 and CDR2 (germline): LGHDT, YNNKEL (reference sequence). Deletions cut 2 bases from V and 5 bases from J, with 16 bases between. This CDR3 region has 15 residues.

J is TRBJ2-7 and V is TRBV29-1; no definite D call. Germline values: CDR1 SQVTM, CDR2 ANQGSEA. The CDR3 is 11 amino acids. Trimming pared 4 bases from V and 3 bases from J, leaving 7 bases between. CDR3 in amino acids: CSVAEDYEQYF. In DNA form, the CDR3 reads TGCAGCGTTGCTGAGGACTACGAGCAGTACTTC.

The V and J genes are TRBV6-2 or TRBV6-3 and TRBJ2-7; 10 nucleotides align to TRBD2. Germline V lookup: CDR1 MNHEY, CDR2 SVGEGT. After removal of 2 bases from V and 1 base from J, the junction contained 8 bases not matched to a gene. CDR3 length: 17 amino acids. Here the CDR3 reads CASSYPSGGKGSYEQYF. CDR3 nucleotide sequence: TGTGCCAGCAGTTACCCTAGCGGGGGTAAAGGATCCTACGAGCAGTACTTC.

The chain has TRBV28 and TRBJ1-4; weak D call: TRBD1 (5 bases). The CDR3 runs to 15 residues. V dropped 3 bases and J dropped 7 bases, with 15 bases sitting between them. Per germline, CDR1 MDHEN and CDR2 SYDVKM. The CDR3, as DNA: TGTGCCAGCAGTTTGTCAGGGAAATGGGGTGAAAAACTGTTTTTT. Translated, it gives CASSLSGKWGEKLFF.

CDR3 nucleotides: TGTGCCACCCCTCCGGGCGCAGGGGTAGCCTCCGGGGAGCTGTTTTTT. Encoded protein: CATPPGAGVASGELFF. The chain has TRBV24-1 and TRBJ2-2; tentatively, D is TRBD1 (6 bases). The CDR3 has 16 amino acids. CDR1 and CDR2 (germline): KGHDR, SFDVKD. Trimming shortened V by 9 bases and J by 6 bases, and 22 bases separated the two germline ends.

The chain links TRBV4-1 to TRBJ2-1; D might be TRBD2 (6 bases). This CDR3 has 17 amino acids. Germline lookup yields CDR1 MGHRA and CDR2 YSYEKL. The V and J ends lost 6 bases and 5 bases respectively, with 23 bases between them. The CDR3 sequence: CASSLVFREFLNNEQFF. Here the CDR3 DNA reads TGCGCCAGCAGTCTGGTTTTCCGGGAGTTCCTTAACAATGAGCAGTTCTTC.

V and J are TRBV19 and TRBJ1-5; 9 nucleotides match TRBD1. The CDR3 consists of 16 residues. CDR1 LNHDA and CDR2 SQIVND come from the germline V gene (reference sequence). The V gene end was trimmed by 6 bases and the J gene end by 7 bases; junction bases not matched to a gene: 13. CDR3 nucleotides: TGTGCCAGTAGACAGGGGGCTTGGGTTCCCAACCAGCCCCAGCATTTT. It is translated as CASRQGAWVPNQPQHF.

The chain combines TRBV2 with TRBJ1-4; tentative D call: TRBD1 (6 bases). Germline CDR1 and CDR2: SNHLY and FYNNEI. V lost 7 bases and J 11 bases, leaving 17 bases between the germline ends. The CDR3 totals 13 residues. The DNA of the CDR3 is TGTGCCAGCATCCCAGGTTCAACAGGGAAACTGTTTTTT. It specifies CASIPGSTGKLFF.

V usage is TRBV27 and J usage is TRBJ2-4; 8 positions agree with TRBD2. V lost 5 bases and J lost 1; bases outside the gene matches: 10. Per the germline V gene, CDR1 is MNHEY and CDR2 is SMNVEV (reference sequence). The CDR3 has 17 residues. The CDR3 spells CASSRSTGGAAKNIQYF. In nucleotides, the CDR3 is TGTGCCAGCAGTCGCTCTACGGGGGGGGCGGCCAAAAACATTCAGTACTTC.

The V gene is TRBV7-8, the J gene TRBJ2-7; TRBD1 matches 8 bases. Germline V CDR1 and CDR2: SGHVS, FQNEAQ. The CDR3 covers 15 residues. Trimming cost V 0 bases and J 3 bases; bases outside gene matches: 4. The CDR3 loop reads CASSLAGTGHYEQYF. The CDR3 DNA sequence: TGTGCCAGCAGCTTAGCCGGGACAGGACACTACGAGCAGTACTTC.

CDR3 DNA sequence: TGCGCCAGCAGCCCAGGGGTCCACACAGATACGCAGTATTTT. Its protein is CASSPGVHTDTQYF. The gene calls are TRBV5-1 and TRBJ2-3, with a tentative D call TRBD1 (6 bases). The CDR3 is made up of 14 amino acids. Germline V gives CDR1 SGHRS, CDR2 YFSETQ. Trimming took off 4 bases at V and 2 bases at J, with 11 bases between the two ends.

In its sample, this clone was seen a few times. V is TRBV28 and J is TRBJ2-2, with D possibly matching TRBD1 (6 bases). The CDR3 spans 12 residues. Germline V gives CDR1 MDHEN, CDR2 SYDVKM. The V end was cut by 8 bases, the J end by 5 bases, with 9 bases between. The CDR3 nucleotides are TGTGCCAGCCTTGGACAGACCGGGGAGCTGTTTTTT. The encoded protein is CASLGQTGELFF. Based on the CDR3 plus reference TRBV28 and TRBJ2-2, the full variable domain is DVKVTQSSRYLVKRTGEKVFLECVQDMDHENMFWYRQDPGLGLRLIYFSYDVKMKEKGDIPEGYSVSREKKERFSLILESASTNQTSMYLCASLGQTGELFFGEGSRLTVL.

The chain is built from TRBV27 and TRBJ1-4, with D possibly matching TRBD1 (6 bases). Per germline, CDR1 MNHEY and CDR2 SMNVEV (reference sequence). This CDR3 region has 13 residues. Between the trimmed V and J ends, which lost 6 bases and 8 bases, there was a span of 13 bases. In DNA form, the CDR3 reads TGTGCCAGCAGCTCCGGGACACGGGAAAAACTGTTTTTT. Amino acid sequence: CASSSGTREKLFF.

This clone was detected once. The chain combines TRBV7-9 with TRBJ2-3; no reliable D call. Germline V gene lookup returns CDR1 SEHNR and CDR2 FQNEAQ (reference sequence). Trimming stripped 7 bases from V and 0 bases from J, with 14 bases between. The CDR3 is made up of 15 amino acids. The CDR3 protein is CASTGATTSTDTQYF. CDR3 sequence (DNA): TGTGCCAGCACCGGTGCTACCACTAGCACAGATACGCAGTATTTT.

This sequence joins TRBV21-1 and TRBJ2-3; TRBD2 is taken as the D call from the table, unchecked against the DNA. TRBV21-1 is classified as a pseudogene. This CDR3 region has 12 residues. As DNA, the CDR3 is TGTGCCAGCAGCACCCTCACAGATACGCAGTATTTT. Its protein product is CASSTLTDTQYF.

The chain has TRBV18 and TRBJ2-3; 14 bases line up with TRBD2. The germline gives CDR1 KGHSH, CDR2 LQKENI. There are 18 residues in the CDR3. The ends lost 6 bases at V and 4 bases at J; junction bases unmatched: 12. The CDR3 sequence is CASSMRGTSGRFADTQYF. CDR3 DNA sequence: TGTGCCAGCTCCATGAGAGGGACTAGCGGGAGATTTGCAGATACGCAGTATTTT.

This clone was detected a few times. This chain joins TRBV2 and TRBJ2-5; D unclear. CDR1 and CDR2 from the germline V gene are SNHLY and FYNNEI. CDR3 length: 12 residues. Trimming pared 6 bases from V and 7 bases from J, leaving 12 bases between. The CDR3: CASRRLEWTQYF. The CDR3 DNA reads as TGTGCCAGCAGGAGGCTCGAGTGGACCCAGTACTTC.